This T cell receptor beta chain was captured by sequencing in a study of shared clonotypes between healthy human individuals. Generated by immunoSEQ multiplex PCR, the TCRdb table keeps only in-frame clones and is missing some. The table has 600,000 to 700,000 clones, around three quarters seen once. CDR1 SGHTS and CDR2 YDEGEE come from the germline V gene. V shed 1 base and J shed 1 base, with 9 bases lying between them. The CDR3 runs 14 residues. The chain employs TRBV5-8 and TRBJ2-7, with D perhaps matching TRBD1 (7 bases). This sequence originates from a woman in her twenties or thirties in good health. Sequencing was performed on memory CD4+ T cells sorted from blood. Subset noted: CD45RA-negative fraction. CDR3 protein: CASSLPGGSYEQYF. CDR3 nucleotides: TGTGCCAGCAGCTTGCCAGGGGGGTCCTACGAGCAGTACTTC.